The T cell receptor (beta chain) described here comes from a study of blood T cell repertoires in COVID-19. Study in general: Acute and convalescent COVID-19 specimens originated in the United States, Italy and Spain. The analysed material was cDNA or gDNA that came from T cells, B-cell-depleted T cells, or PBMCs.

Trimming left V 5 bases short and J 0 bases short, with 17 bases between. The CDR3 contains 17 residues. The germline CDR1 and CDR2 sequences are MDHEN and SYDVKM. Here immunoSEQ multiplex PCR was the method, and the copy in TCRdb shows in-frame clones only, minus some. The table records about 120,000 clones, about 90% of them present only once. Sequenced sample: peripheral blood. The chain joins TRBV28 to TRBJ1-3; TRBD1 is a possible D gene (5 bases). This receptor was taken from a woman aged 70-85 years with acute or convalescent COVID-19. For the CDR3, the DNA is TGTGCCAGCAGTGGGCCAGGGTATACGAACTCTGGAAACACCATATATTTT. Its translation: CASSGPGYTNSGNTIYF.